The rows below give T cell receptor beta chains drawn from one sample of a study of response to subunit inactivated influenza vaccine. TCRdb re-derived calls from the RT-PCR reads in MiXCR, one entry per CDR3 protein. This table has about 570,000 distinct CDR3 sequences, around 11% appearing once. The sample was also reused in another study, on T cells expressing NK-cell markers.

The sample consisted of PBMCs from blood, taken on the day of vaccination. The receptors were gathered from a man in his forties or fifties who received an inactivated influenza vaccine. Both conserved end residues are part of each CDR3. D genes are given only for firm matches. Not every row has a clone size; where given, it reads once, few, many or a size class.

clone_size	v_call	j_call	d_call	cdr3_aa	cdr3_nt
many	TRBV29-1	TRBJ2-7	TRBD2	CSVGGRIAGAGGSYEQYF	TGCAGCGTTGGGGGCAGAATAGCGGGGGCGGGAGGCTCCTACGAGCAGTACTTC
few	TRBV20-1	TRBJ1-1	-	CSANALSGANTEAFF	TGCAGTGCTAACGCACTTTCCGGGGCGAACACTGAAGCTTTCTTT
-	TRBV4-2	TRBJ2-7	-	CASSQDRRSRYEQYF	TGTGCCAGCAGCCAAGATCGACGGAGCCGGTACGAGCAGTACTTC
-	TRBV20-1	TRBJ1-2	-	CSARDAGAGIYGYTF	TGCAGTGCTAGAGATGCAGGGGCGGGGATTTATGGCTACACCTTC
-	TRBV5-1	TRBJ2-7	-	CASSVGPQAYEQYF	TGCGCCAGCAGCGTAGGACCTCAGGCCTACGAGCAGTACTTC
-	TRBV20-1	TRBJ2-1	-	CSARGALDGYNEQFF	TGCAGTGCTAGAGGGGCCCTCGACGGCTACAATGAGCAGTTCTTC
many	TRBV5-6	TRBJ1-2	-	CASSPGGVSYGYTF	TGTGCCAGCAGCCCCGGGGGGGTCTCCTATGGCTACACCTTC
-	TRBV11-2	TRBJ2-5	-	CASNLVGPVGETQYF	TGTGCCAGCAACCTGGTAGGGCCTGTGGGAGAGACCCAGTACTTC
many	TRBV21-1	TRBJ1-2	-	CASSKIRGWIHGYTF	TGTGCCAGCAGCAAAATACGGGGTTGGATCCATGGCTACACCTTC
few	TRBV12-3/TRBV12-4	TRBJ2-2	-	CASSFPTQNTGELFF	TGTGCCAGCAGTTTCCCGACTCAGAACACCGGGGAGCTGTTTTTT
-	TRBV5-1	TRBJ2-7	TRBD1	CASSSFSFRDSRILSYEQYF	TGCGCCAGCAGCTCCTTTTCCTTCCGGGACAGTCGAATCCTCTCCTACGAGCAGTACTTC
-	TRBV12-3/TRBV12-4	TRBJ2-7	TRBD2	CASSLRLAGSSYEQYF	TGTGCCAGCAGTCTCCGACTAGCGGGGAGCTCCTACGAGCAGTACTTC
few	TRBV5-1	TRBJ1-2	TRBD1	CASRRGQGGYGYTF	TGCGCCAGCAGACGGGGACAGGGAGGCTATGGCTACACCTTC
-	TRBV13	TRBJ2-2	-	CASGRLHTGELFF	TGTGCCAGCGGGAGGTTGCACACCGGGGAGCTGTTTTTT
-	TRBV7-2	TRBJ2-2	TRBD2	CASSTRTSGRTGELFF	TGTGCCAGCAGCACCCGGACTAGCGGGAGGACTGGGGAGCTGTTTTTT
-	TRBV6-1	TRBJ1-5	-	CASSGATGSNQPQHF	TGTGCCAGCAGTGGCGCGACAGGTAGCAATCAGCCCCAGCATTTT
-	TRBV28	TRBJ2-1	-	CASSFPTGFLDLNNEQFF	TGTGCCAGCAGTTTCCCCACAGGTTTCTTGGACCTGAACAATGAGCAGTTCTTC
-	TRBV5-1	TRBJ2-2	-	CASSLPSNRGFANTGELFF	TGCGCCAGCAGCTTGCCCTCTAATCGTGGCTTCGCGAACACCGGGGAGCTGTTTTTT
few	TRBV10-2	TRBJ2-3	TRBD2	CATRTSGGAGSYTQYF	TGCGCCACACGGACTAGCGGGGGGGCCGGAAGCTATACGCAGTATTTT
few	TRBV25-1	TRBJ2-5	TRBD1	CASSSLGQGASETQYF	TGTGCCAGCAGTTCCTTGGGACAGGGGGCGTCAGAGACCCAGTACTTC
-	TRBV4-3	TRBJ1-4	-	CASSQELQRNEKLFF	TGCGCCAGCAGCCAAGAGCTCCAACGGAATGAAAAACTGTTTTTT
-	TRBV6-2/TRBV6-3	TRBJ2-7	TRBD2	CASSRRQRGPSYEQYF	TGTGCCAGCAGTCGTCGCCAGCGGGGGCCATCCTACGAGCAGTACTTC
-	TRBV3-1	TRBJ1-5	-	CASSLTGSDQPQHF	TGTGCCAGCAGCCTCACAGGGAGTGATCAGCCCCAGCATTTT
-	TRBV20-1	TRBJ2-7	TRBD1	CSASNRGHSSYEQYF	TGCAGTGCTTCAAACAGGGGGCATTCCTCCTACGAGCAGTACTTC
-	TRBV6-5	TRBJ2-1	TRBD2	CASSYSILAGDHNEQFF	TGTGCCAGCAGTTACTCGATTTTAGCGGGGGACCACAATGAGCAGTTCTTC
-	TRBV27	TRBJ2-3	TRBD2	CASSSGLAGGSKWRTDTQYF	TGTGCCAGCAGTTCCGGACTAGCGGGGGGCTCGAAATGGCGCACAGATACGCAGTATTTT
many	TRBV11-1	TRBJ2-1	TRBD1	CASSSYSGQGTPYNEQFF	TGTGCCAGCAGCTCCTACTCCGGACAGGGGACCCCCTACAATGAGCAGTTCTTC
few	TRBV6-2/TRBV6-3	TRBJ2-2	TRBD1	CASRPGTAVGELFF	TGTGCCAGCAGACCCGGGACAGCAGTCGGGGAGCTGTTTTTT
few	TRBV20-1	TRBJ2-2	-	CSARDGAQGRTGELFF	TGCAGTGCTAGAGATGGGGCCCAGGGCAGAACCGGGGAGCTGTTTTTT
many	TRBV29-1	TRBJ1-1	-	CSVLSSTEAFF	TGCAGCGTTCTGTCAAGCACTGAAGCTTTCTTT
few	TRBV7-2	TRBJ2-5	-	CASSRTPQETQYF	TGTGCCAGCAGCCGAACTCCACAAGAGACCCAGTACTTC
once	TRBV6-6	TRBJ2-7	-	CAAGYISYEQYF	TGTGCCGCCGGATATATTTCCTACGAGCAGTACTTC
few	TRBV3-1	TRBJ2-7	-	CASSHRAYSYEQYF	TGTGCCAGCAGCCACAGGGCATATAGCTACGAGCAGTACTTC
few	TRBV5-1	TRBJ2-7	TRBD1	CASSLALGTATYEQYF	TGCGCCAGCAGCTTGGCGCTAGGGACAGCTACCTACGAGCAGTACTTC
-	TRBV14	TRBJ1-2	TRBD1	CASSRETGTFYGYTF	TGTGCCAGCAGCCGAGAGACAGGGACGTTCTATGGCTACACCTTC
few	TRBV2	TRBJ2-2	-	CASNGQPSGTGELFF	TGTGCCAGCAATGGACAGCCCTCAGGCACCGGGGAGCTGTTTTTT
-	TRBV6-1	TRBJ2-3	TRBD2	CATREAGVGTDTQYF	TGTGCCACCAGAGAAGCGGGGGTAGGCACAGATACGCAGTATTTT
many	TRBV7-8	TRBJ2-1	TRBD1	CASSLGQGALNEQFF	TGTGCCAGCAGTCTCGGACAGGGGGCGCTTAATGAGCAGTTCTTC
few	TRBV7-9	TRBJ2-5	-	CASSSARATEETQYF	TGTGCCAGCAGCTCCGCCAGGGCCACGGAAGAGACCCAGTACTTC
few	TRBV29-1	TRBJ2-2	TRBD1	CSVRNRGTGELFF	TGCAGCGTTCGGAACAGGGGCACCGGGGAGCTGTTTTTT
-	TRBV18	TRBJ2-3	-	CASSPTKSTDTQYF	TGTGCCAGCTCACCAACCAAGAGCACAGATACGCAGTATTTT
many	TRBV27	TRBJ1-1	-	CASSSPGRTEAFF	TGTGCCAGCAGTTCCCCCGGCCGGACTGAAGCTTTCTTT
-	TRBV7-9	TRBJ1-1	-	CASSGREWNTEAFF	TGTGCCAGCAGCGGAAGGGAATGGAACACTGAAGCTTTCTTT
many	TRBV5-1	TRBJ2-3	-	CASSLAGDFTDTQYF	TGCGCCAGCAGCTTGGCCGGCGACTTCACAGATACGCAGTATTTT
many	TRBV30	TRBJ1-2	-	CAFGRANYGYTF	TGTGCCTTCGGTCGGGCCAACTATGGCTACACCTTC
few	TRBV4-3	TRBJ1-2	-	CASSQGTAGGYTF	TGCGCCAGCAGCCAAGGGACAGCGGGTGGCTACACCTTC
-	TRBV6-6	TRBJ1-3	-	CASSYPPTVSGNTIYF	TGTGCCAGCAGTTACCCCCCGACAGTCTCTGGAAACACCATATATTTT
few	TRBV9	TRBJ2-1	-	CASSLTGSTYNEQFF	TGTGCCAGCAGTCTAACGGGGAGTACCTACAATGAGCAGTTCTTC
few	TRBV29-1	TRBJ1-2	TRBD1	CSVDPTGRHGYTF	TGCAGCGTTGACCCGACAGGGAGACATGGCTACACCTTC
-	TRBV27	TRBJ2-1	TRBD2	CASSYGTSNEQFF	TGTGCCAGCAGTTACGGGACTAGCAATGAGCAGTTCTTC
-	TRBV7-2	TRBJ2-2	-	CASSLGWGRGRTGELFF	TGTGCCAGCAGCTTAGGCTGGGGACGGGGGCGGACCGGGGAGCTGTTTTTT
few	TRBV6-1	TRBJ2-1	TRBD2	CASSRGLAGGYEQFF	TGTGCCAGCAGCCGGGGACTAGCGGGGGGTTATGAGCAGTTCTTC
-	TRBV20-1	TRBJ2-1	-	CSARNVLEGRYNEQFF	TGCAGTGCTAGAAACGTACTAGAGGGTCGGTACAATGAGCAGTTCTTC
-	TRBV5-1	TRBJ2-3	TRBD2	CASSLAGTSGTGDTQYF	TGCGCCAGCAGCTTGGCCGGGACTAGCGGGACTGGAGATACGCAGTATTTT
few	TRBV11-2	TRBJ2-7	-	CASSLGTASTFYF	TGTGCCAGCAGCTTAGGGACAGCATCGACGTTCTACTTC
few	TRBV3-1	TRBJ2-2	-	CASRIEGPNTGELFF	TGTGCCAGCAGGATCGAGGGCCCGAACACCGGGGAGCTGTTTTTT
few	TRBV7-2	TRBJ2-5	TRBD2	CASSLTSGGKETQYF	TGTGCCAGCAGCTTAACTAGCGGGGGTAAAGAGACCCAGTACTTC
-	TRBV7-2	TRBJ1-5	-	CASSFSPNQPQHF	TGTGCCAGCAGCTTCAGCCCGAATCAGCCCCAGCATTTT
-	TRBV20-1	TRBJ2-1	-	CSASRENNEQFF	TGCAGTGCTAGTAGGGAAAACAATGAGCAGTTCTTC
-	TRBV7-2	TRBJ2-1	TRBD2	CASSPRTSRVGNEQFF	TGTGCCAGCAGCCCTCGGACTAGCCGAGTGGGCAATGAGCAGTTCTTC